This T cell receptor beta chain emerged from a study of CXCR3-negative and CXCR3-positive naive CD8 T cells. CDR1 and CDR2 (germline): SQVTM, ANQGSEA. The CDR3 consists of 16 residues. UMI-tagged TRB cDNA libraries were built via 5' RACE. With the 5' RACE reads reprocessed, TCRdb shows one record per CDR3 protein and no DNA. Recorded for this sample: roughly 99,000 distinct CDR3 sequences. Findings and caveats of the study: CXCR3-expressing naive cells carried TRB CDR3s more hydrophobic than those of CXCR3-negative naive cells. Unlike memory cells, which differed, naive CXCR3-negative and CXCR3-positive cells had similar TRBV-TRBJ usage.

Investigators sorted each CD8+ T cell subset in triplicate, taking around 290,000 cells each time. Within the CD8+ T cell compartment, naive cells were CD45RO-CCR7+CD27+CD95-. A word on this clonotype: Antigen: not known.

The clonotype originates from a human donor in good health. Some clones in this sample may be carry-over from other donors' samples. The chain employs TRBV29-1 and TRBJ2-1. Material: naive CXCR3+ CD8+ T cells from blood. Subset of the sample: CD45RO-CCR7+CD27+CD95- naive CD8+ T cells expressing CXCR3 (TNR3+). CDR3 in amino acids: CSVEWLAASSYNEQFF.